Reported below is one TCR beta chain. No antigen is known for it. The length of the CDR3 is 13 residues. Germline CDR1 reads SEHNR; CDR2 reads FQNEAQ (reference sequence). The data were taken from a study of shared clonotypes between healthy human individuals. Regarding the study as a whole: Rarefaction showed that sequencing of sorted subsets was incomplete (despite large depth).

Method: immunoSEQ multiplex PCR; TCRdb's copy keeps in-frame clones and lacks some. The table includes roughly 2.6 million clones, approximately 92% detected once. The receptor was isolated from a man aged 18 to 29 in good health. The rearrangement joins TRBV7-9 to TRBJ2-5, with 9 bases lining up with TRBD2. Gene TRBJ2-7 matches the end of the DNA better, so the J call may be wrong. Sequenced: naive CD4+ T cells sorted from blood. Subset here: CD45RA+ positively selected. In DNA form, the CDR3 reads TGTGCCAGCAGCAGTAGCGGGAGCTACGAGCAGTACTTC. Translated: CASSSSGSYEQYF.